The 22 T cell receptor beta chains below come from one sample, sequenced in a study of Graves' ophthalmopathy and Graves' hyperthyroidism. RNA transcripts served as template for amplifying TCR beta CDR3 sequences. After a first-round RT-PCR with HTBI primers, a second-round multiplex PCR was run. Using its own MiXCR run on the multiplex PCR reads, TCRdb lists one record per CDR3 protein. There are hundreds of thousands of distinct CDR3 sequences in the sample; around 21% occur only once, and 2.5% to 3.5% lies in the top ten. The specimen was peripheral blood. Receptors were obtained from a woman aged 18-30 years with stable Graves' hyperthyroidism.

This chain's CDR3 is CASSGRENQPQHF. The CDR3 nucleotides are TGTGCCAGCAGCGGACGGGAAAATCAGCCCCAGCATTTT. The J gene is TRBJ1-5, the V gene TRBV2, with D uncertain. Germline V CDR1 and CDR2: SNHLY, FYNNEI. Trimming removed 6 bases from V and 4 bases from J, with 10 bases in between. CDR3 length: 13 amino acids.

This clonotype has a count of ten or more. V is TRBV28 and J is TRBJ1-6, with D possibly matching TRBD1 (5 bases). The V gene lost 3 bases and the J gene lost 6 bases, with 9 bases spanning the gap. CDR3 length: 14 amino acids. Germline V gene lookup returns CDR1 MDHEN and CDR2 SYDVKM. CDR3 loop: CASSFVRANSPLHF. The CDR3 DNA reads TGTGCCAGCAGTTTCGTCAGGGCTAATTCACCCCTCCACTTT.

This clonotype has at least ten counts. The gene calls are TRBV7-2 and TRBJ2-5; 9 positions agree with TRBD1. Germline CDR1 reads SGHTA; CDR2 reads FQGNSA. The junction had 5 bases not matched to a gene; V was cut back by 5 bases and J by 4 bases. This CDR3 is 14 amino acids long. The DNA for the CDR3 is TGTGCCAGCAGCCTAGGGACAGGGACAGAGACCCAGTACTTC. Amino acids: CASSLGTGTETQYF.

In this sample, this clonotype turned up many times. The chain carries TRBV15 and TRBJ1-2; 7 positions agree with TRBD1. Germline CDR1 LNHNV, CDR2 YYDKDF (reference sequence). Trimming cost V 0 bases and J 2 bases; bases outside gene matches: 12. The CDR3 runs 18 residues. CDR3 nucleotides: TGTGCCACCAGCAGAGATGTTGCGGCGGGACAGAGGAACTATGGCTACACCTTC. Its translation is CATSRDVAAGQRNYGYTF. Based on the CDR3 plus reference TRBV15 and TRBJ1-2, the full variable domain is DAMVIQNPRYQVTQFGKPVTLSCSQTLNHNVMYWYQQKSSQAPKLLFHYYDKDFNNEADTPDNFQSRRPNTSFCFLDIRSPGLGDTAMYLCATSRDVAAGQRNYGYTFGSGTRLTVV.

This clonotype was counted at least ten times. CDR3 sequence reads: CASSSNAYEQYF. CDR3 coding DNA: TGTGCCAGCAGTTCTAATGCCTACGAGCAGTACTTC. The gene calls are TRBV12-3 or TRBV12-4 and TRBJ2-7; no reliable D call. CDR3 length: 12 amino acids. V was cut by 4 bases and J by 2 bases, with 6 bases left in between.

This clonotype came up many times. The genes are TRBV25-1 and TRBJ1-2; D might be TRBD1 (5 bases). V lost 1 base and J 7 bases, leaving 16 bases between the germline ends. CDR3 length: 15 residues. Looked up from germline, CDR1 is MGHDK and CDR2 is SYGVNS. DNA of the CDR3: TGTGCCAGCAGTGAATTTGGGCAGGGTAGTTCTGGCTACACCTTC. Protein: CASSEFGQGSSGYTF.

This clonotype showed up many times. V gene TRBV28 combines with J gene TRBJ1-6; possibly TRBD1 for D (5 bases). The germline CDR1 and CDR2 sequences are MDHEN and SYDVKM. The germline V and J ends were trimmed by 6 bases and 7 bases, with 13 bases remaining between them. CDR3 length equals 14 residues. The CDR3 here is CASRYGTVNSPLHF. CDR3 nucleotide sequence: TGTGCCAGCAGATATGGGACGGTAAATTCACCCCTCCACTTT.

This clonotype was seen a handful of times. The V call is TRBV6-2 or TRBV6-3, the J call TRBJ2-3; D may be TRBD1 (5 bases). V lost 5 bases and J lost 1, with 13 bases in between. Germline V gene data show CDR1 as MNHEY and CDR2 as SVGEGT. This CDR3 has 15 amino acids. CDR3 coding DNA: TGTGCCAGCAGTACGCGGACAAGTGGCACAGATACGCAGTATTTT. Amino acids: CASSTRTSGTDTQYF.

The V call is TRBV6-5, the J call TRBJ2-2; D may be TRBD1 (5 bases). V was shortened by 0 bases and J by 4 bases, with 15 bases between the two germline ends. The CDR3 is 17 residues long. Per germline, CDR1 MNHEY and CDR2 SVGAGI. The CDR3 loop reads CASSYSKTRAVTGELFF. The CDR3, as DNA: TGTGCCAGCAGTTACTCGAAGACCAGGGCGGTCACCGGGGAGCTGTTTTTT.

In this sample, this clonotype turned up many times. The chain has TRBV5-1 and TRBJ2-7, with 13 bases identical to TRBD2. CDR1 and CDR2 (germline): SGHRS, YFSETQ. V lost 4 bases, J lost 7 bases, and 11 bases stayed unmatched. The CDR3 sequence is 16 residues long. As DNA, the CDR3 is TGCGCCAGCAGCATACCGGGACTAGCGGGGTCCGGGGAGCAGTACTTC. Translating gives CASSIPGLAGSGEQYF.

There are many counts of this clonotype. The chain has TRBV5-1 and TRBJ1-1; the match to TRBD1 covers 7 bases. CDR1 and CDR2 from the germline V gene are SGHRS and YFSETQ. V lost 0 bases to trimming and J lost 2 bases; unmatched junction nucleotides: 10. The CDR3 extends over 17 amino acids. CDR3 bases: TGCGCCAGCAGCTTGGCCAGATCGGGACAGCCAAACACTGAAGCTTTCTTT. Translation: CASSLARSGQPNTEAFF.

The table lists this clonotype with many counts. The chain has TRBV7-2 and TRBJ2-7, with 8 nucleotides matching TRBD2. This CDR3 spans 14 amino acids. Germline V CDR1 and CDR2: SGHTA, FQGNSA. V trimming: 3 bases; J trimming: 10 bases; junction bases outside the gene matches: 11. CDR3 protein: CASSLRLAGSFQYF. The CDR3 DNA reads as TGTGCCAGCAGCTTGAGGCTAGCGGGTTCCTTCCAGTACTTC.

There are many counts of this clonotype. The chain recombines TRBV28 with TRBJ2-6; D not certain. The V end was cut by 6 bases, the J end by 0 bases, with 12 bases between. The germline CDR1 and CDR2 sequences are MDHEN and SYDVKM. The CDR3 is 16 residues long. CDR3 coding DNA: TGTGCCAGCAGGCAATTAGGGAACTCTGGGGCCAACGTCCTGACTTTC. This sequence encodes CASRQLGNSGANVLTF.

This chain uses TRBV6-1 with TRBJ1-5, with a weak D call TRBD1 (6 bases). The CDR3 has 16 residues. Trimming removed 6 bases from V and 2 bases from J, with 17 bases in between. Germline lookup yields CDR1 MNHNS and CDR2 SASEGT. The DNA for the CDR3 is TGTGCCAGCAGCAAGGGCCAGGGGTTCCGCAATCAGCCCCAGCATTTT. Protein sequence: CASSKGQGFRNQPQHF.

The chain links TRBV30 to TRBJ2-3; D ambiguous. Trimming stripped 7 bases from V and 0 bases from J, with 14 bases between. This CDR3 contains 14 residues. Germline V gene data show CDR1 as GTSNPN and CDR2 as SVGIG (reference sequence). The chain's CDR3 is CALPPLRSTDTQYF. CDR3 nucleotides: TGTGCCTTGCCCCCTTTGCGGAGCACAGATACGCAGTATTTT.

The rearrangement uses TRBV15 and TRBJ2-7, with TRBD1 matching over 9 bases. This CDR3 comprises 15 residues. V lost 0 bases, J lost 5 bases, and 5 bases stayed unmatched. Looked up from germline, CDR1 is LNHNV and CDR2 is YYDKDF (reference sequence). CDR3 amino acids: CATSRDGTGPHEQYF. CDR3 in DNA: TGTGCCACCAGCAGAGATGGGACAGGGCCCCACGAGCAGTACTTC.

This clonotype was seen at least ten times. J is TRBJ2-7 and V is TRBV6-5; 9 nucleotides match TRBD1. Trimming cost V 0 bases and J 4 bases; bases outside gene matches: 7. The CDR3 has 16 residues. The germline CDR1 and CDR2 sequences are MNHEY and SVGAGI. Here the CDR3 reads CASSYSITGGRYEQYF. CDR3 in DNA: TGTGCCAGCAGTTACTCGATAACAGGGGGCCGGTACGAGCAGTACTTC.

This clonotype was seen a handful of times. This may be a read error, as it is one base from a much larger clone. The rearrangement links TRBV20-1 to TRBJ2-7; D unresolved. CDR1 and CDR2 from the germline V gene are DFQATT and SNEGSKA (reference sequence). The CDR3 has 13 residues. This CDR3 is CCARDRYYYEQYF. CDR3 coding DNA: TGCTGTGCTAGAGATCGGTACTACTACGAGCAGTACTTC.

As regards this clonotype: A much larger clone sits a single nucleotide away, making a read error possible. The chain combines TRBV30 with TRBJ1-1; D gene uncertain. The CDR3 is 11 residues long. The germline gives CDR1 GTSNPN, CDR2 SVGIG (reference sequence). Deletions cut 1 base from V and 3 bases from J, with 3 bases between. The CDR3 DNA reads TGTGCCTGGAGTGCAGACACTGAAGCTTTCTTT. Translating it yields CAWSADTEAFF.

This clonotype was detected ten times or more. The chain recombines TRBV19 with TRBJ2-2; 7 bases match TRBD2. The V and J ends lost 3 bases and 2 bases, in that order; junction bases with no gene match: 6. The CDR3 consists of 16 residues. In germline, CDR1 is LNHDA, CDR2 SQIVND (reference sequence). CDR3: CASSMLLAANTGELFF. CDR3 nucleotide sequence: TGTGCCAGTAGTATGTTGCTAGCGGCTAACACCGGGGAGCTGTTTTTT.

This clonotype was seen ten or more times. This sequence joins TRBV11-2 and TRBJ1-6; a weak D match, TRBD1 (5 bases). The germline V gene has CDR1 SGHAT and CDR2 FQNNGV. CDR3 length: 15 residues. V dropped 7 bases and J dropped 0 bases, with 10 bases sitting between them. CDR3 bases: TGTGCCAGCACCCACGGGGGCTCCTATAATTCACCCCTCCACTTT. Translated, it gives CASTHGGSYNSPLHF. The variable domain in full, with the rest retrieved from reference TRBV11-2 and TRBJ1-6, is EAGVAQSPRYKIIEKRQSVAFWCNPISGHATLYWYQQILGQGPKLLIQFQNNGVVDDSQLPKDRFSAERLKGVDSTLKIQPAKLEDSAVYLCASTHGGSYNSPLHFGNGTRLTVT.

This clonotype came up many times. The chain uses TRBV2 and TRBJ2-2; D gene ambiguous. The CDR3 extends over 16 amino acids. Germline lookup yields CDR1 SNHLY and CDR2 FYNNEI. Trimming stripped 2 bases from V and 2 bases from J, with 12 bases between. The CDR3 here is CASSEKSGSNTGELFF. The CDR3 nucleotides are TGTGCCAGCAGTGAAAAGTCCGGGTCAAACACCGGGGAGCTGTTTTTT. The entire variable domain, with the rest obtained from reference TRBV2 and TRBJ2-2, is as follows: EPEVTQTPSHQVTQMGQEVILRCVPISNHLYFYWYRQILGQKVEFLVSFYNNEISEKSEIFDDQFSVERPDGSNFTLKIRSTKLEDSAMYFCASSEKSGSNTGELFFGEGSRLTVL.